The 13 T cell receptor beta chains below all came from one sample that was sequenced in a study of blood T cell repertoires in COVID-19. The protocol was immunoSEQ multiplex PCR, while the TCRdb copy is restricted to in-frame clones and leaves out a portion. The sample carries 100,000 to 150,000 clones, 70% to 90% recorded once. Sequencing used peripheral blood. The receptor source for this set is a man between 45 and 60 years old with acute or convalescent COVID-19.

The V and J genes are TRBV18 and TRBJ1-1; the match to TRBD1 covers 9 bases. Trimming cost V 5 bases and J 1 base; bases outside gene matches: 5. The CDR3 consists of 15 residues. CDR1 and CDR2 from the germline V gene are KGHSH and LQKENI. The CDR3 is CASSSPGQGNTEAFF. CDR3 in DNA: TGTGCCAGCTCATCGCCGGGACAGGGGAACACTGAAGCTTTCTTT.

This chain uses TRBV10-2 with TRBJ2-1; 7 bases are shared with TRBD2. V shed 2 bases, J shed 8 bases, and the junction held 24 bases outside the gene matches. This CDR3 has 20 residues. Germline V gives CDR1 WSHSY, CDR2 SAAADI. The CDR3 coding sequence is TGCGCCAGCAGTGAGACCCTCTTCCGAACGGGGGGTATAGCCATCGATGAGCAGTTCTTC. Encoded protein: CASSETLFRTGGIAIDEQFF.

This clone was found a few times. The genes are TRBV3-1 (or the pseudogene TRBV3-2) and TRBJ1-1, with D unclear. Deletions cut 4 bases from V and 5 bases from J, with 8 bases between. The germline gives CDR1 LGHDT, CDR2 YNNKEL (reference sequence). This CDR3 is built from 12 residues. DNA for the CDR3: TGTGCCAGCAGCCTCCGTTTTACTGAAGCTTTCTTT. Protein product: CASSLRFTEAFF.

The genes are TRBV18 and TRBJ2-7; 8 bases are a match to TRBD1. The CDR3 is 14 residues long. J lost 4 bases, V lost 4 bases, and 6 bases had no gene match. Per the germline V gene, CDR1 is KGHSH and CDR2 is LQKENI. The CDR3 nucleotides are TGTGCCAGCTCACGGGACAGGTCAAATTACGAGCAGTACTTC. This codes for CASSRDRSNYEQYF.

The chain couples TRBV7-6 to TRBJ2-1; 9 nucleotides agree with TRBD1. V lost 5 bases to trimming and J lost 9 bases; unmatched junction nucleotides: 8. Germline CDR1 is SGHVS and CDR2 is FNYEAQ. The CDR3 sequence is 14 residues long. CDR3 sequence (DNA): TGTGCCAGCAGCCGCCGACAGGGGGACGGTGAGCAGTTCTTC. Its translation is CASSRRQGDGEQFF.

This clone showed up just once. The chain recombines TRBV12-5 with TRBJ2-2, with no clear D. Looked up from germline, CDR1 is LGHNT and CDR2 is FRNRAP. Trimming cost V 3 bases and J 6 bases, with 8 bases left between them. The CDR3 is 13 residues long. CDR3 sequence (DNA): TGTGCTAGTGGTTTTCTTCTTTCCGGGGAGCTGTTTTTT. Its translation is CASGFLLSGELFF.

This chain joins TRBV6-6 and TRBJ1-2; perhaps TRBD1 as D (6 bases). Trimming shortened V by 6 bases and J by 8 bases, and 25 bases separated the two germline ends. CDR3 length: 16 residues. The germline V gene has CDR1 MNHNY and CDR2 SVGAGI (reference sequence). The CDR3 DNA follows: TGTGCCAGCAGCTCTCGTCTACAGGCAGGGGCGGCGGGCTACACCTTC. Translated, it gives CASSSRLQAGAAGYTF.

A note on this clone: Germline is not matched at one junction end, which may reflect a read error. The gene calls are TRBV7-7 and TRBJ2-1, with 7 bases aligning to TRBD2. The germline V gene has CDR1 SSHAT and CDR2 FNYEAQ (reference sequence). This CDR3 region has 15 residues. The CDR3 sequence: CASSLGREFDNEQFF. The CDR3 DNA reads TGTGCTAGCAGCTTAGGGCGGGAGTTCGACAATGAGCAGTTCTTC.

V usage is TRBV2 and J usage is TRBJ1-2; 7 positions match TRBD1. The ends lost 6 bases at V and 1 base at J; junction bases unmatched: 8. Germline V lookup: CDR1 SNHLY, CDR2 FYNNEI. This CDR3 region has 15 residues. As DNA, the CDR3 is TGTGCCAGCAGACAGGGACAGAACATTAACTATGGCTACACCTTC. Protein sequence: CASRQGQNINYGYTF.

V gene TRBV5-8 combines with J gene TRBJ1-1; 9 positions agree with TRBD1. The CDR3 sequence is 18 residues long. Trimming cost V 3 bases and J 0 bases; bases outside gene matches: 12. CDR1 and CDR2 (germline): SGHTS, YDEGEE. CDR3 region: CASSWGVAGTGLNTEAFF. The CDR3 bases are TGTGCCAGCAGCTGGGGGGTGGCGGGGACAGGGCTGAACACTGAAGCTTTCTTT.

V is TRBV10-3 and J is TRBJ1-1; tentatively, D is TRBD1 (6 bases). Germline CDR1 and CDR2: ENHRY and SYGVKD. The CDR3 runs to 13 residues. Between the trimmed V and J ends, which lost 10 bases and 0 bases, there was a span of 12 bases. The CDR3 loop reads CATGQLMNTEAFF. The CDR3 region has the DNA TGTGCCACCGGACAGCTTATGAACACTGAAGCTTTCTTT.

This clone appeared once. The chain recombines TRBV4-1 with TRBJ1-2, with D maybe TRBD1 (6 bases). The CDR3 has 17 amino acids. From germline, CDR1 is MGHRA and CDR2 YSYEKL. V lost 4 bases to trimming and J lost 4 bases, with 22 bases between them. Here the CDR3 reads CASSRRGGNVTIYGYTF. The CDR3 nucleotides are TGCGCCAGCAGCCGCCGCGGGGGCAACGTGACGATCTATGGCTACACCTTC.

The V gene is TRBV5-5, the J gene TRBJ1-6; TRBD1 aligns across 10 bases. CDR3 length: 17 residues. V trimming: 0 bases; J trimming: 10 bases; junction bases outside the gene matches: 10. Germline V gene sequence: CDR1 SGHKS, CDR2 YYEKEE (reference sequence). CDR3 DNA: TGTGCCAGCAGCTTGGCCGTGACAGGGGGCTACCTATCACCCCTCCACTTT. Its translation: CASSLAVTGGYLSPLHF.